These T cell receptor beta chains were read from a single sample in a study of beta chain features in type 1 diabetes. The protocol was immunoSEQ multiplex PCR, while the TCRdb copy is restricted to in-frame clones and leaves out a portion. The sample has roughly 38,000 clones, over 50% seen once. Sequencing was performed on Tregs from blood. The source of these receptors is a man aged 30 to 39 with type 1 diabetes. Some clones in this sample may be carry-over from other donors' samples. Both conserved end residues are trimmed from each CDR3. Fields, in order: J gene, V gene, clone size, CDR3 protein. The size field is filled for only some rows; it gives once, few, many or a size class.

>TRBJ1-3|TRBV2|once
AGQGSPGNTIY
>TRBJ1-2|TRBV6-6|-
ASSYPGEDYGYT
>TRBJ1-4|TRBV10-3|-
AARRGHNEKLF
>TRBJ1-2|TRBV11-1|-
ASSRTDRARYGYT
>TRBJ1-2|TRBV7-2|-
ASMRTRGYT
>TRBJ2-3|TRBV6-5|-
ASSTPGATDTQY
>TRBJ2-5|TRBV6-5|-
ASSYSGLYQETQY
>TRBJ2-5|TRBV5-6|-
ASSFQRGSLETQY
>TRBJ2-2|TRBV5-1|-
ASSLQLVGELF
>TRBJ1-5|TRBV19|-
ASSRADRAQPQH
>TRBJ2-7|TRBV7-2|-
ASSLRDRGAYEQY
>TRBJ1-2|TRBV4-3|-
ASSQDTGTPYGYT
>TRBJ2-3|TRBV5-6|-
ASSLGLAFSTDTQY
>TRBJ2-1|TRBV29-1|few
SVWTTSGSYNEQF
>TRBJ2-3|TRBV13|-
ASSPSRGGTADTQY
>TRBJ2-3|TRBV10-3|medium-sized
AISVEGDTQY
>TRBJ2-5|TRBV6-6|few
ASRLLAGGGETQY
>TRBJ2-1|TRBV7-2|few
ASSLGTGRGRNEQF
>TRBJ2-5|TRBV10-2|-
ATRPGTRDVETQY
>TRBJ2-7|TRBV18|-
ASSPDRASYEQY
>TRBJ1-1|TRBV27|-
ATSPGQYNTEAF
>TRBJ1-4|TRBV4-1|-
ASSQVRGAVTNEKLF
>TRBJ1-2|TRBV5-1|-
ASSLDRASWGYT
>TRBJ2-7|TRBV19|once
ASSLVAGGSYEQY
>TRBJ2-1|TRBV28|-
ATGQGPYNEQF
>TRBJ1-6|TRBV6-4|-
ARWPAGSRGNSPLH
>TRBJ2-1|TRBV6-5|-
ASRGTGRFNEQF
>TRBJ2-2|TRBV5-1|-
ASRSSWGQGPAGELF
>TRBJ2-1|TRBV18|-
ASSRQGSSSYNEQF
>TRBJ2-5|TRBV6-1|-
ASSFTGKETQY
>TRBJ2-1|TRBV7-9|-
ASSSETSGVF